These T cell receptor beta chains were read from a single sample in a study of type 1 and type 2 diabetes patients. MiXCR, run by TCRdb on the multiplex PCR reads, gives a single entry per CDR3 protein. The data show 250,000 or so distinct CDR3 sequences, more than 45% seen once. Sequencing was done on a sample of peripheral blood mononuclear cells (PBMCs). The origin of the receptors is a young man with type 2 diabetes. Both conserved end residues are part of each CDR3. A D gene is named only where the DNA matches it firmly. Only part of the rows carry a size: once, few, many, or a class if the clone is expanded.

J gene	V gene	D gene	clone size	CDR3 DNA	CDR3 protein
TRBJ2-7	TRBV27	-	-	TGTGCCAGCAGTTTAGGGCACAACTACGAGCAGTACTTC	CASSLGHNYEQYF
TRBJ2-7	TRBV6-6	TRBD1	-	TGTGCCAGCAGTTACTCGAGAGATAACAGGGGTTCCTACGAGCAGTACTTC	CASSYSRDNRGSYEQYF
TRBJ2-3	TRBV20-1	TRBD2	-	TGCAGTGCTAGAGAATTAGCGGGGCCGAGCACAGATACGCAGTATTTT	CSARELAGPSTDTQYF
TRBJ2-1	TRBV12-3/TRBV12-4	-	few	TGTGCCAGCAGTTCCGCCAGACCCTACAATGAGCAGTTCTTC	CASSSARPYNEQFF
TRBJ2-1	TRBV14	-	-	TGTGCCAGCAGTGCGAGGGGGGAAGGCGAGCAGTTCTTC	CASSARGEGEQFF
TRBJ1-4	TRBV7-2	TRBD1	-	TGTGCCAGCAGCCAAGACGGGACAGGCCAAACTAATGAAAAACTGTTTTTT	CASSQDGTGQTNEKLFF
TRBJ2-3	TRBV7-8	TRBD1	few	TGTGCCAGCAGCTTGGACAGGAGCACAGATACGCAGTATTTT	CASSLDRSTDTQYF
TRBJ1-5	TRBV19	-	-	TGTGCCAGTAGTATTACCGGGCAAGGTAATCAGCCCCAGCATTTT	CASSITGQGNQPQHF
TRBJ1-4	TRBV20-1	-	few	TGCAGTGCTAGAGATCCCAGGAATGAAAAACTGTTTTTT	CSARDPRNEKLFF
TRBJ1-6	TRBV27	-	-	TGTGCCAGCAGTTTTGGGGCTACCTATAATTCACCCCTCCACTTT	CASSFGATYNSPLHF
TRBJ1-1	TRBV10-1	-	many	TGCGCCAGCAGTGAAACACCGGATGACACTGAAGCTTTCTTT	CASSETPDDTEAFF
TRBJ2-3	TRBV9	-	-	TGTGCCAGCAGCGTTGGCAGGGGTAGTGTGGATACGCAGTATTTT	CASSVGRGSVDTQYF
TRBJ2-3	TRBV19	TRBD2	-	TGTGCCAGTAGTAAACCAGCGGGAGCAACAGATACGCAGTATTTT	CASSKPAGATDTQYF
TRBJ2-1	TRBV2	TRBD2	few	TGTGCCAGCAGGACTAGCGGGAGATATGAGCAGTTCTTC	CASRTSGRYEQFF
TRBJ2-7	TRBV7-3	-	many	TGTGCCAGCAGCGCCGGACAGCGTGGCTACGAGCAGTACTTC	CASSAGQRGYEQYF
TRBJ1-1	TRBV6-5	TRBD1	-	TGTGCCAGCAGTGATACGGGACAGGGAGGGTTGAGCACTGAAGCTTTCTTT	CASSDTGQGGLSTEAFF
TRBJ1-2	TRBV10-3	-	-	TGTGCCTGGAGTGGACTTCCTAACTATGGCTACACCTTC	CAWSGLPNYGYTF
TRBJ1-5	TRBV6-1	-	few	TGTGCCAGCGATTCACCGAGTCTCATAAATCAGCCCCAGCATTTT	CASDSPSLINQPQHF
TRBJ1-1	TRBV20-1	-	few	TGCAGTGCTAGAGCGGGGTCCAGTTCCACGAACACTGAAGCTTTCTTT	CSARAGSSSTNTEAFF
TRBJ2-1	TRBV5-1	TRBD2	-	TGCGCCAGCAGCCACCCTCCTAGCGGGGGGTCGACCTACAATGAGCAGTTCTTC	CASSHPPSGGSTYNEQFF
TRBJ2-5	TRBV29-1	-	-	TGCAGCGTTGAGTTCAGCCAAGAGACCCAGTACTTC	CSVEFSQETQYF
TRBJ1-1	TRBV5-1	-	-	TGCGCCAGCAGCCAGGACGGGCGGATGAACACTGAAGCTTTCTTT	CASSQDGRMNTEAFF
TRBJ1-4	TRBV6-1	TRBD1	-	TGTGCCAGCAACCGGGACAGGGATGAAAAACTGTTTTTT	CASNRDRDEKLFF
TRBJ2-7	TRBV5-1	-	-	TGCGCCAGCAGCTTGGCCGACAGGAATGCGGACGAGCAGTACTTT	CASSLADRNADEQYF
TRBJ2-2	TRBV20-1	TRBD2	-	TGCAGTGCTAGAGATCGAGGGACTAGCGGACTCGGGGAGCTGTTTTTT	CSARDRGTSGLGELFF